A single sample is the source of the 6 T cell receptor beta chains below, sequenced in a study of shared clonotypes between healthy human individuals. Sequencing was performed with immunoSEQ multiplex PCR; in TCRdb, only in-frame clones are kept and a portion is missing. The data show around 2.5 million clones, 93% seen once. The sequenced material came from naive CD4+ T cells from PBMCs. Subset here: CD45RA+ positively selected. The source of these receptors is a man between 18 and 29 years old in good health. Some clones in this sample may be carry-over from other donors' samples.

A word on this clone: The identical CDR3 is also encoded by other nucleotide sequences in the sample. The chain joins TRBV7-6 to TRBJ2-5; 11 bases are shared with TRBD2. The germline V gene encodes CDR1 SGHVS and CDR2 FNYEAQ. CDR3 length: 16 residues. V shed 5 bases, J shed 2 bases, and the junction held 7 bases outside the gene matches. The DNA for the CDR3 is TGTGCCAGCAGCCTGGGCCTAGCGGGAGGTCAAGAGACCCAGTACTTC. It encodes CASSLGLAGGQETQYF.

V usage is TRBV5-1 and J usage is TRBJ2-4; D unresolved. The germline V gene has CDR1 SGHRS and CDR2 YFSETQ. The CDR3 has 15 residues. Trimming left V 2 bases short and J 8 bases short, with 17 bases between. CDR3 loop: CASSLGPASLDIQYF. CDR3 nucleotide sequence: TGCGCCAGCAGCTTAGGACCTGCTTCACTCGACATTCAGTACTTC.

The chain links TRBV11-2 to TRBJ2-7; tentatively, D is TRBD2 (6 bases). Germline V gives CDR1 SGHAT, CDR2 FQNNGV. Between the trimmed V and J ends, which lost 1 base and 6 bases, there was a span of 10 bases. CDR3 length: 13 amino acids. The CDR3 here is CASSLAGASEQYF. The CDR3 DNA reads TGTGCCAGCAGCTTAGCGGGAGCGTCCGAGCAGTACTTC.

The CDR3 spells CASSSTGSVVKDTQYF. DNA of the CDR3: TGCGCCAGCAGCTCAACAGGATCGGTGGTGAAAGATACGCAGTATTTT. This chain connects TRBV5-1 to TRBJ2-3; possibly TRBD1 for D (5 bases). CDR1 and CDR2 from the germline V gene are SGHRS and YFSETQ. Trimming cost V 3 bases and J 5 bases, with 19 bases left between them. This CDR3 comprises 16 residues. The full variable domain, in which reference TRBV5-1 and TRBJ2-3 provide the parts outside the CDR3, is KAGVTQTPRYLIKTRGQQVTLSCSPISGHRSVSWYQQTPGQGLQFLFEYFSETQRNKGNFPGRFSGRQFSNSRSEMNVSTLELGDSALYLCASSSTGSVVKDTQYFGPGTRLTVL.

V and J are TRBV29-1 and TRBJ1-2; 7 bases are a match to TRBD1. CDR3 length equals 14 residues. From germline, CDR1 is SQVTM and CDR2 ANQGSEA. The V segment lost 7 bases and the J segment 0 bases; nucleotides outside the gene matches: 8. CDR3 sequence (DNA): TGCAGCGCTGGAGAGGGGGCGGCTAACTATGGCTACACCTTC. It translates to CSAGEGAANYGYTF.

The genes are TRBV27 and TRBJ2-7; TRBD1 matches 12 bases. The CDR3 runs 15 residues. V lost 4 bases to trimming and J lost 6 bases; unmatched junction nucleotides: 7. The V gene's germline CDR1 is MNHEY and CDR2 SMNVEV (reference sequence). The CDR3 is CASSWRGTGGPEQYF. The DNA for the CDR3 is TGTGCCAGCAGTTGGAGAGGGACAGGGGGCCCCGAGCAGTACTTC.